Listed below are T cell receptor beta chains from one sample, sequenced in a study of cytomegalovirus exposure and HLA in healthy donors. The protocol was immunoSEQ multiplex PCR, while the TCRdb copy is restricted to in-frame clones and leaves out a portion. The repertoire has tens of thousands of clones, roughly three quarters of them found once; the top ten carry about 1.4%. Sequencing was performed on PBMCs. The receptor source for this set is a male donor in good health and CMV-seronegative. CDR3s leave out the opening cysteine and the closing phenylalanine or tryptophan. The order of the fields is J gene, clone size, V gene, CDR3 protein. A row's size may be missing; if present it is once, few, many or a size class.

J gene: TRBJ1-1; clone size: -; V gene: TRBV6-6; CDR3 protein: ASRALQQGRNTEAF
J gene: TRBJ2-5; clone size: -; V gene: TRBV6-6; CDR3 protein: ASSYGVSGGPETQY
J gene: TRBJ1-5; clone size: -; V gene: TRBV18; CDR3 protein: ASSPSVSYQPQH
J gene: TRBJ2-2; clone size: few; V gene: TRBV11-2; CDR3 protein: ASSPPGKNTGELF
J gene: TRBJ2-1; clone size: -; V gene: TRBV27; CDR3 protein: ASRLLAGDLQF
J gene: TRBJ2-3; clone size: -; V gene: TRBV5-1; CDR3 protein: ASSSLDTDTQY
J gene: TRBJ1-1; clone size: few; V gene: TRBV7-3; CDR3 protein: ASSPGVGTEAF
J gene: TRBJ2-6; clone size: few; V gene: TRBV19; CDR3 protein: ATTAGSGANVLT
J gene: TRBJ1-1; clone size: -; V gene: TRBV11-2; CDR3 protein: ASSLGQGNTEAF
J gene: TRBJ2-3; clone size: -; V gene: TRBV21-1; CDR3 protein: ASSKLKRGGRGNTQY
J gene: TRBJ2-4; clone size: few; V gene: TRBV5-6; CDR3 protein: ASSQGHLKNIQY